These 10 T cell receptor gamma chains originate from one sample sequenced in a study of Vδ1+ human thymocytes. Study outcomes and limitations: Thymic TRG and TRD repertoires appeared highly polyclonal.

Their antigens remain unidentified. RNA was extracted from the cells and then reverse transcribed. Multiplex PCR used pooled V-gene forward primers and a constant-region reverse primer to amplify CDR3s. TCRdb fed the multiplex PCR reads to CATT. Among 6,000 to 7,000 gamma-chain clones, 42% were seen once, and the ten largest hold 1.9%. The sequencing sample was made of Vdelta1+ gamma-delta thymocytes from the thymus. Subset of the sample: FACS-sorted CD3+ TCRalphabeta- TCRVdelta1+ TCRVdelta2- thymocytes. These receptors all stem from a boy in the first two years of life who had congenital heart surgery.

In its sample, this clone was seen once. This chain joins TRGV3 and TRGJ1 or TRGJ2. The J gene comes from matching the DNA to germline here; TCRdb lacks it. The germline CDR1 and CDR2 sequences are VTNTFY and YDVSTARD (reference sequence). CDR3 length equals 13 residues. V shed 1 base, J shed 5 bases, and the junction held 5 bases outside the gene matches. The CDR3 DNA follows: TGTGCCACCTGGGACAGTCGACATTATAAGAAACTCTTT. It translates to CATWDSRHYKKLF.

The V gene is TRGV9, the J gene TRGJ1 or TRGJ2. Trimming cost V 1 base and J 8 bases; bases outside gene matches: 8. CDR1 is GITISATS and CDR2 is ISYDGTV in the germline V gene (reference sequence). This CDR3 is built from 13 residues. In DNA, the CDR3 is TGTGCCTTGTGGGAGGTCCGTGAAAATAAGAAACTCTTT. This gives the protein CALWEVRENKKLF.

The J gene is TRGJ1 or TRGJ2, the V gene TRGV3. Germline V CDR1 and CDR2: VTNTFY, YDVSTARD (reference sequence). V lost 2 bases, J lost 12 bases, and 7 bases stayed unmatched. The CDR3 contains 11 residues. The CDR3 DNA sequence: TGTGCCACCTGGGACACATCCGGGAAACTCTTT. This encodes CATWDTSGKLF.

In regard to this clone: One junction end disagrees with the germline gene, perhaps due to a read error. The chain couples TRGV9 to TRGJ1 or TRGJ2. In germline, CDR1 is GITISATS, CDR2 ISYDGTV (reference sequence). This CDR3 contains 12 residues. This chain's CDR3 is CALGEYSYKKLF. The DNA of the CDR3 is TGTGCCTTGGGGGAGTATAGCTATAAGAAGCTCTTT.

This chain connects TRGV4 to TRGJP2. Here the J gene came from matching the DNA to germline, since TCRdb omits it. This CDR3 comprises 13 residues. Germline lookup yields CDR1 EGSTGY and CDR2 YDSYTSSV. V lost 3 bases, J lost 5 bases, and 3 bases stayed unmatched. CDR3 in amino acids: CATWDKSDWIKTF. The CDR3 DNA reads TGTGCCACCTGGGATAAGAGTGATTGGATCAAGACGTTT.

The chain has TRGV3 and TRGJ1 or TRGJ2. The CDR3 length is 13 residues. The trim removed 0 bases at V and 5 bases at J, leaving 4 bases unmatched. CDR1 VTNTFY and CDR2 YDVSTARD come from the germline V gene (reference sequence). DNA of the CDR3: TGTGCCACCTGGGACAGGAGTGATTATAAGAAACTCTTT. Its translation: CATWDRSDYKKLF.

This chain connects TRGV5 to TRGJ1 or TRGJ2. This CDR3 contains 13 residues. Per the germline V gene, CDR1 is VINAFY and CDR2 is YDVSNSKD. The V gene end was trimmed by 12 bases and the J gene end by 7 bases; junction bases not matched to a gene: 18. CDR3 in amino acids: CAAPSEVCYKKLF. The CDR3 nucleotides are TGTGCCGCCCCATCGGAGGTCTGCTATAAGAAACTCTTT.

This chain connects TRGV3 to TRGJ1 or TRGJ2. The J segment lost 8 bases and the V segment lost 0 bases, leaving 10 bases of the junction unmatched. The CDR3 extends over 14 amino acids. Germline CDR1 and CDR2: VTNTFY and YDVSTARD (reference sequence). The CDR3 nucleotides are TGTGCCACCTGGGACAGGCCATGGGGTAATAAGAAACTCTTT. Protein sequence: CATWDRPWGNKKLF.

The V gene went uncalled, while the J gene is TRGJ1 or TRGJ2. The CDR3 runs to 12 residues. In DNA, the CDR3 is TGTGCCACCTTGGATGGGTCTCGTTTGAAACTCTTT. Its translation: CATLDGSRLKLF.

V gene TRGV4 combines with J gene TRGJ1 or TRGJ2. TCRdb supplies no J gene; here it was assigned by aligning the nucleotide sequence to germline. CDR3 size: 13 residues. V lost 4 bases to trimming and J lost 3 bases; unmatched junction nucleotides: 6. Germline V CDR1 and CDR2: EGSTGY, YDSYTSSV. In DNA form, the CDR3 reads TGTGCCACCTGGGACACGGGTTATTATAAGAAACTCTTT. Its translation is CATWDTGYYKKLF.